Detailed here is one T cell receptor (beta chain). The antigen is not known. This sample is part of a study of OX40 agonist ivuxolimab in advanced cancers. The study, taken as a whole, reports: Among T cells, CD8+ cells averaged more expanded clones than CD4+ cells. Expanded peripheral T cells had an undetermined antigen specificity. There were also nonresponders showing low normalized T-cell clonal expansion.

TCRdb's table, derived via immunoSEQ multiplex PCR, lists solely in-frame clones and lacks some. Among some 74,000 clones listed, around nine tenths were seen once. The CDR3 sequence is 16 residues long. The germline V gene has CDR1 SGHDT and CDR2 YYEEEE. V dropped 0 bases and J dropped 0 bases, with 9 bases sitting between them. Sequenced material: CD4+ or CD8+ T cells sorted from blood, taken in a trial of the OX40 agonist ivuxolimab. This chain uses TRBV5-6 with TRBJ2-2; D ambiguous. The sequence was collected from an adult with an advanced solid tumor such as melanoma, head and neck, liver or kidney cancer. The DNA of the CDR3 is TGTGCCAGCAGCTTGGTTCTAGTCGCGAACACCGGGGAGCTGTTTTTT. Translation: CASSLVLVANTGELFF. Supplemented by reference TRBV5-6 and TRBJ2-2, the full variable domain reads DAGVTQSPTHLIKTRGQQVTLRCSPKSGHDTVSWYQQALGQGPQFIFQYYEEEERQRGNFPDRFSGHQFPNYSSELNVNALLLGDSALYLCASSLVLVANTGELFFGEGSRLTVL.